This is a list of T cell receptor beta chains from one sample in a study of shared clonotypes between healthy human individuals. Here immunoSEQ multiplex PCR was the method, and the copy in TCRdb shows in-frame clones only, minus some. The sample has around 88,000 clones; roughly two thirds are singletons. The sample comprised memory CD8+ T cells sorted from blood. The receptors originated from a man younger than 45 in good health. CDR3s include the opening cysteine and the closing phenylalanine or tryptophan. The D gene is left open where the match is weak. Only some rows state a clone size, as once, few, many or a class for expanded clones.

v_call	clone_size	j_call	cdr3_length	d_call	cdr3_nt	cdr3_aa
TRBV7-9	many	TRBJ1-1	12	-	TGTGCCAGCAGCTTAGGTTTCACTGAAGCTTTCTTT	CASSLGFTEAFF
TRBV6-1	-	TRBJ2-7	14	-	TGTGCCAGCAGTGAAATCGTCAGAACCTACGAGCAGTACTTC	CASSEIVRTYEQYF
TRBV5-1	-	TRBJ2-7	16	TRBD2	TGCGCCAGCAGCTTGACTAGCGGGCTCGGCTCCTACGAGCAGTACTTC	CASSLTSGLGSYEQYF
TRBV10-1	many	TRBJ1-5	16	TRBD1	TGCGCCAGCAAATTACACTCGGGGACAGTGCGTCAGCCCCAGCATTTT	CASKLHSGTVRQPQHF
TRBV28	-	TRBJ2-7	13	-	TGTGCCAGCAGCCCCACTTCGTCCTACGAGCAGTACTTC	CASSPTSSYEQYF
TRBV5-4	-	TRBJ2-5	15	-	TGTGCCAGCAGACCATTCTCCGCGTACGGAGAGACCCAGTACTTC	CASRPFSAYGETQYF
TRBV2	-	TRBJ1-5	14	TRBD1	TGTGCCAGCAGGTGGACAGGGAGCGGGCAGCCCCAGCATTTT	CASRWTGSGQPQHF
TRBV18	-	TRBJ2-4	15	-	TGTGCCAGCTCACCCGGGAGTAGCTCCAAAAACATTCAGTACTTC	CASSPGSSSKNIQYF
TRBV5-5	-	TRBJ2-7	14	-	TGTGCCAGCAGCTTGGAGGTTACACGTCGGGAGCAGTACTTC	CASSLEVTRREQYF
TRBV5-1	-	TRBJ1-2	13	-	TGCGCCAGCAGCTATGGACAGAGCGATGGCTACACCTTC	CASSYGQSDGYTF
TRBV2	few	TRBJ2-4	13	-	TGTGCCAGCAGTGAAGCGCTTCGGAACATTCAGTACTTC	CASSEALRNIQYF
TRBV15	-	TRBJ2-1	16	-	TGTGCCACCAGCAGAGTCACGGGTCGTGTGGGCAATGAGCAGTTCTTC	CATSRVTGRVGNEQFF
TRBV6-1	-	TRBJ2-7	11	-	TGTGCCAGCAGTGCCTCGCCCGAGCAGTACTTC	CASSASPEQYF
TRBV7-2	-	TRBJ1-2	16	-	TGTGCCAGCAGCCCTCTCCCGGGGGTGAAGGACTATGGCTACACCTTC	CASSPLPGVKDYGYTF
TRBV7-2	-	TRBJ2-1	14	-	TGTGCCAGCAGCTTAGTCTGGGCAGGTGGCGAGCAGTTCTTC	CASSLVWAGGEQFF
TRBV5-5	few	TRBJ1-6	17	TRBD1	TGTGCCAGCAGCAAGAACACCGGGACAGGGTTTGTTTCACCCCTCCACTTT	CASSKNTGTGFVSPLHF
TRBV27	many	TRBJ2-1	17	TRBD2	TGTGCCAGCAGTCTTTGGACTAGAGAGGGCTCCTACAATGAGCAGTTCTTC	CASSLWTREGSYNEQFF
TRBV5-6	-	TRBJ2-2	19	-	TGTGCCAGCAGCTTGTTCCGGGCAGCCGGCGATATGAACGCCGGGGAGCTGTTTTTT	CASSLFRAAGDMNAGELFF
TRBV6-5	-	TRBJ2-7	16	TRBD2	TGTGCCAGCAGTTACTCGACGGCGGGAGTGAACTACGAGCAGTACTTC	CASSYSTAGVNYEQYF
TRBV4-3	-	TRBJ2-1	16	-	TGCGCCAGCAGCCAAGATGTGGGTTTAGGTTACAATGAGCAGTTCTTC	CASSQDVGLGYNEQFF
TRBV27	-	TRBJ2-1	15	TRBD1	TGTGCCAGCAGTGCAGAGGACAGGGGCCACAATGAGCAGTTCTTC	CASSAEDRGHNEQFF
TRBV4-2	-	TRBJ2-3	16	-	TGTGCCAGCAGCCATCCACTAGCTTCCAACACAGATACGCAGTATTTT	CASSHPLASNTDTQYF
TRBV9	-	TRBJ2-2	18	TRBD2	TGTGCCAGCAGCGTAGATAGCGGGAGGGCCGATTACACCGGGGAGCTGTTTTTT	CASSVDSGRADYTGELFF
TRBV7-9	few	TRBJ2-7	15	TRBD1	TGTGCCAGCAGCACCCCGGGACAGGGGGAAGTGGAGCAGTACTTC	CASSTPGQGEVEQYF
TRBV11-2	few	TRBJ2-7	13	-	TGTGCCAGCAGCTTAGGAGAGGGCTACGAGCAGTACTTC	CASSLGEGYEQYF
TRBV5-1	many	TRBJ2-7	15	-	TGCGCCAGCAGCTTGATCCTAGAAGGGGCTCGAGAGCAGTACTTC	CASSLILEGAREQYF
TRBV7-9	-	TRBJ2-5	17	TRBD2	TGTGCCAGCAGCTTAGCACTAGCGGGGTCAATCCAAGAGACCCAGTACTTC	CASSLALAGSIQETQYF
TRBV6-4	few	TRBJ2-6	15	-	TGTGCCAGCAGTGACTCAAACTCTGGGGCCAACGTCCTGACTTTC	CASSDSNSGANVLTF
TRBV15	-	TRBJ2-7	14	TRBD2	TGTGCCACCAGCGCCGGGACTATCACCTACGAGCAGTACTTC	CATSAGTITYEQYF
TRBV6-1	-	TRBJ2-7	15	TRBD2	TGTGCCAGCAGTGAAGCTTCGGGGGGGCTCTACGAGCAGTACTTC	CASSEASGGLYEQYF
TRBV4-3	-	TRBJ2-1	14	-	TGCGCCAGCAGCCAAGATCTAGGAAACAATGAGCAGTTCTTC	CASSQDLGNNEQFF
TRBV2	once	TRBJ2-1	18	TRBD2	TGTGCCAGCAGTGTTTCCCTGCTTACTAGCGGGAGAGGGAATGAGCAGTTCTTC	CASSVSLLTSGRGNEQFF
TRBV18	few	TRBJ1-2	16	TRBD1	TGTGCCAGCTCACCTATACCAGGGACAGAAGACTATGGCTACACCTTC	CASSPIPGTEDYGYTF
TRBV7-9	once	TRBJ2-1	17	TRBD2	TGTGCCAGCAGCTTAGTGGGACTAGCAGCAAAGGATAATGAGCAGTTCTTC	CASSLVGLAAKDNEQFF
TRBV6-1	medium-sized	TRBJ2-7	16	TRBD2	TGTGCCAGCAGTGAAACCGGGACTAGCGGCTCCTACGAGCAGTACTTC	CASSETGTSGSYEQYF
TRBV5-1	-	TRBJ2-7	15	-	TGCGCCAGCAGCTTCGAGGGCGTTAGCTCCTACGAGCAGTACTTC	CASSFEGVSSYEQYF
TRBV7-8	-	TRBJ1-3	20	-	TGTGCCAGCAGGCATAGTTTCTCGGACTTCCACGGAATCTCTGGAAACACCATATATTTT	CASRHSFSDFHGISGNTIYF
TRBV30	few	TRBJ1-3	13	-	TGTGCCTGGAGTCCCCTTCTGGGAAACACCATATATTTT	CAWSPLLGNTIYF
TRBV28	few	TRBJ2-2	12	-	TGTGCCAGCAGTTTATATGGGGGGGAGCTGTTTTTT	CASSLYGGELFF
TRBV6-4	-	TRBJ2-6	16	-	TGTGCCAGCAGTGACTCGAGTCCTTCTGGGGCCAACGTCCTGACTTTC	CASSDSSPSGANVLTF
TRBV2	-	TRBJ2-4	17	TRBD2	TGTGCCAGCAGTGCCCGGGTAGCGGGAGGGGGCAAAAACATTCAGTACTTC	CASSARVAGGGKNIQYF
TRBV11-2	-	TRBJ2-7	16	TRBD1	TGTGCCAGCAGTTCCCCCCTAGGGGGCAAGGGGTACGAGCAGTACTTC	CASSSPLGGKGYEQYF
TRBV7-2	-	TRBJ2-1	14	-	TGTGCCAGCAGCTTGGGTCGGGAGCGAGGTGAGCAGTTCTTC	CASSLGRERGEQFF
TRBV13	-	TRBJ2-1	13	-	TGTGCCAGCAGCGCCCCTAGCGCCTATGAGCAGTTCTTC	CASSAPSAYEQFF